This T cell receptor beta chain is drawn from a study of PD-L1 blockade in urothelial cancer. Time point meaning: pretreatment peripheral blood. On this clone: The junction shows a germline mismatch at one end, possibly a read error.

Some clones are missing from TCRdb's copy, which holds only in-frame ones; the method was immunoSEQ multiplex PCR. In the table there are tens of thousands of clones, around four fifths of which are singletons. CDR3 size: 14 residues. Germline-derived CDR1 and CDR2 are MNHEY and SVGAGI. This TCR was recovered from a man aged 40-49 years with urothelial cancer. Sequencing was performed on PBMCs, taken around atezolizumab (anti-PD-L1) treatment. The V and J genes are TRBV6-5 and TRBJ2-7; possible D gene TRBD1, 6 bases. CDR3 amino acids: CAGSYGQFSAEQYF. CDR3 sequence (DNA): TGTGCCGGCAGTTACGGACAGTTTAGCGCGGAGCAGTACTTC.